The 17 T cell receptor beta chains presented below share a single source sample, sequenced in a study of cytomegalovirus exposure and HLA in healthy donors. The PCR had 60 Vbeta and 13 Jbeta primers. Profiling relied on immunoSEQ multiplex PCR, and the TCRdb table lists in-frame clones only, not all of them. The table has 90,000 to 120,000 clones, about 79% seen once. The specimen sequenced was PBMCs. The receptors were gathered from a female donor in good health and CMV-seropositive.

The V call is TRBV7-9, the J call TRBJ1-5; weak D call: TRBD1 (6 bases). Looked up from germline, CDR1 is SEHNR and CDR2 is FQNEAQ (reference sequence). V was clipped by 5 bases and J by 6 bases, with 11 bases between them. This CDR3 spans 13 amino acids. The CDR3 loop reads CASSQTGPQPQHF. DNA of the CDR3: TGTGCCAGCAGCCAAACAGGGCCTCAGCCCCAGCATTTT. Supplemented by reference TRBV7-9 and TRBJ1-5, the full variable domain reads DTGVSQNPRHKITKRGQNVTFRCDPISEHNRLYWYRQTLGQGPEFLTYFQNEAQLEKSRLLSDRFSAERPKGSFSTLEIQRTEQGDSAMYLCASSQTGPQPQHFGDGTRLSIL.

The chain couples TRBV19 to TRBJ2-3, with 9 bases aligning to TRBD1. This CDR3 has 13 amino acids. The ends lost 5 bases at V and 7 bases at J; junction bases unmatched: 4. From germline, CDR1 is LNHDA and CDR2 SQIVND (reference sequence). The CDR3: CASSQQGAYTQYF. The DNA of the CDR3 is TGTGCCAGTAGTCAACAGGGGGCTTATACGCAGTATTTT.

The chain uses TRBV6-5 and TRBJ2-2; 7 positions match TRBD1. Per the germline V gene, CDR1 is MNHEY and CDR2 is SVGAGI. J lost 5 bases, V lost 4 bases, and 7 bases had no gene match. The CDR3 loop spans 15 amino acids. The CDR3, as DNA: TGTGCCAGCAGTTCGGCCCGGACAGGAACCGGGGAGCTGTTTTTT. The encoded protein is CASSSARTGTGELFF.

In its sample, this clone was seen a few times. The V gene is TRBV11-2, the J gene TRBJ1-1; 7 nucleotides line up with TRBD1. CDR3 length: 14 residues. Germline V lookup: CDR1 SGHAT, CDR2 FQNNGV. With V trimmed by 3 bases and J by 1 base, 2 bases remained unmatched. The CDR3 DNA follows: TGTGCCAGCAGCTTGACAGGGACGAACACTGAAGCTTTCTTT. This translates into CASSLTGTNTEAFF.

V gene TRBV4-3 combines with J gene TRBJ1-1, with D unresolved. Germline CDR1 and CDR2: LGHNA and YSLEER. The CDR3 runs to 14 residues. With 1 base removed from V and 0 bases from J, the gap between germline ends came to 6 bases. The CDR3 protein is CASSQVAVNTEAFF. The CDR3 DNA follows: TGCGCCAGCAGCCAAGTGGCGGTGAACACTGAAGCTTTCTTT.

J is TRBJ1-5 and V is TRBV30; D is ambiguous. Germline-derived CDR1 and CDR2 are GTSNPN and SVGIG (reference sequence). V was clipped by 0 bases and J by 2 bases, with 5 bases between them. This CDR3 contains 13 residues. The CDR3: CAWSVTGNQPQHF. CDR3 DNA: TGTGCCTGGAGTGTAACGGGCAATCAGCCCCAGCATTTT.

The gene calls are TRBV7-9 and TRBJ1-5; tentatively, D is TRBD1 (5 bases). CDR3 length: 15 amino acids. Germline V gives CDR1 SEHNR, CDR2 FQNEAQ (reference sequence). Trimming cost V 4 bases and J 4 bases, with 14 bases left between them. The CDR3 nucleotides are TGTGCCAGCAGCTCCCGGGGGGGAACTAATCAGCCCCAGCATTTT. This gives the protein CASSSRGGTNQPQHF.

The chain employs TRBV4-2 and TRBJ2-7, with TRBD2 matching over 12 bases. V was pared by 3 bases and J by 5 bases, with 8 bases of the junction left unmatched. The CDR3 runs 16 residues. Germline V lookup: CDR1 LGHNA, CDR2 YNFKEQ. In nucleotides, the CDR3 is TGTGCCAGCAGCCAGGACACTAGCGGGAGGAGAAACGAGCAGTACTTC. Its protein is CASSQDTSGRRNEQYF.

The V and J genes are TRBV6-1 and TRBJ1-5, with D possibly matching TRBD1 (5 bases). CDR1 is MNHNS, CDR2 SASEGT, per germline. Trimming took 6 bases from V and 4 from J, leaving 10 bases between them. The length of the CDR3 is 13 residues. CDR3 sequence reads: CASRDSGNQPQHF. Written as DNA, the CDR3 is TGTGCCAGCAGAGACTCAGGGAATCAGCCCCAGCATTTT.

The rearrangement uses TRBV5-1 and TRBJ2-1; TRBD1 matches 10 bases. The germline V gene encodes CDR1 SGHRS and CDR2 YFSETQ. CDR3 size: 16 residues. The ends lost 2 bases at V and 5 bases at J; junction bases unmatched: 7. The CDR3 protein is CASSFRGQGTDNEQFF. The DNA for the CDR3 is TGCGCCAGCAGCTTTAGGGGACAGGGGACGGACAATGAGCAGTTCTTC.

V is TRBV7-9 and J is TRBJ1-6; D is undetermined. There are 16 residues in the CDR3. Trimming cost V 1 base and J 0 bases, with 7 bases left between them. Per germline, CDR1 SEHNR and CDR2 FQNEAQ (reference sequence). The CDR3 region has the DNA TGTGCCAGCAGCTTAGATCTGAGCTCCTATAATTCACCCCTCCACTTT. This gives the protein CASSLDLSSYNSPLHF.

The chain couples TRBV7-2 to TRBJ2-5; D gene uncertain. Deletions cut 2 bases from V and 7 bases from J, with 11 bases between. This CDR3 comprises 13 residues. Germline V gene data show CDR1 as SGHTA and CDR2 as FQGNSA. DNA of the CDR3: TGTGCCAGCAGCTTAACGGGTTTGGGGACCCAGTACTTC. This encodes CASSLTGLGTQYF. The entire variable domain, with the rest obtained from reference TRBV7-2 and TRBJ2-5, is as follows: GAGVSQSPSNKVTEKGKDVELRCDPISGHTALYWYRQSLGQGLEFLIYFQGNSAPDKSGLPSDRFSAERTGGSVSTLTIQRTQQEDSAVYLCASSLTGLGTQYFGPGTRLLVL.

The rearrangement links TRBV10-3 to TRBJ2-3, with TRBD1 matching 7 bases. The CDR3 has 15 amino acids. Losses at the gene ends were 0 bases for V and 6 bases for J; bases not matched to a gene: 6. The germline V gene has CDR1 ENHRY and CDR2 SYGVKD. The CDR3 region has the DNA TGTGCCATCAGTGAGTCGGCAGGGGGAGAGGATACGCAGTATTTT. Translation gives CAISESAGGEDTQYF.

The V and J genes are TRBV5-1 and TRBJ1-2; 7 bases line up with TRBD1. Germline values: CDR1 SGHRS, CDR2 YFSETQ. V trimming: 4 bases; J trimming: 4 bases; junction bases outside the gene matches: 7. This CDR3 is built from 14 residues. Here the CDR3 DNA reads TGCGCCAGCAGCCGGGGGGGACAGCTCTATGGCTACACCTTC. This gives the protein CASSRGGQLYGYTF.

The gene calls are TRBV30 and TRBJ1-3, with a possible D match to TRBD1 (5 bases). Germline CDR1 GTSNPN, CDR2 SVGIG (reference sequence). Trimming left V 3 bases short and J 3 bases short, with 18 bases between. The CDR3 has 16 amino acids. This CDR3 is CAWRGGGGGYGNTIYF. CDR3 coding DNA: TGTGCCTGGAGGGGGGGAGGCGGAGGGTATGGAAACACCATATATTTT.

This clone occurred a few times. The genes are TRBV23-1 and TRBJ2-6; 7 bases align to TRBD1. TRBV23-1 is an open reading frame, and its role is uncertain. The CDR3 length is 19 residues. Trimming removed 3 bases from V and 2 bases from J; junction bases left unmatched: 13. The CDR3 is CASSQNPWTGSTGANVLTF. Written as DNA, the CDR3 is TGCGCCAGCAGTCAGAACCCCTGGACAGGATCGACTGGGGCCAACGTCCTGACTTTC.

The chain couples TRBV5-1 to TRBJ2-7, with 9 bases that match TRBD2. The V segment lost 4 bases and the J segment 3 bases; nucleotides outside the gene matches: 5. Germline V CDR1 and CDR2: SGHRS, YFSETQ. The CDR3 extends over 14 amino acids. CDR3 sequence (DNA): TGCGCCAGCAGCATAGCGGGGGCCCACTACGAGCAGTACTTC. It specifies CASSIAGAHYEQYF.